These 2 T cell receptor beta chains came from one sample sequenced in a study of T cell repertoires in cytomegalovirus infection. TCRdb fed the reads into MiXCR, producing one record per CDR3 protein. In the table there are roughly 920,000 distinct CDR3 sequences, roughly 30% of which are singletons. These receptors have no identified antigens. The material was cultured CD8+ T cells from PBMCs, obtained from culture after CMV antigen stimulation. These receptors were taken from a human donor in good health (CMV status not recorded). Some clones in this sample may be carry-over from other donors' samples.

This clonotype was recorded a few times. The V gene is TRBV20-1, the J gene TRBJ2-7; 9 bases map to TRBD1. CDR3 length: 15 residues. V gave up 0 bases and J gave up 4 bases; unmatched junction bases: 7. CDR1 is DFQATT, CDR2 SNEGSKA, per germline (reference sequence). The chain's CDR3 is CSARDADRGVYEQYV. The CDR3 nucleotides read TGCAGTGCTAGAGATGCGGACAGGGGTGTTTACGAGCAGTACGTC.

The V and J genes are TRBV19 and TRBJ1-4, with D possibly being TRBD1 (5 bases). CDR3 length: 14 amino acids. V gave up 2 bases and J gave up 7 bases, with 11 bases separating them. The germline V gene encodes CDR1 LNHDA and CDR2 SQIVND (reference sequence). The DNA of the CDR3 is TGTGCCAGTAGTATATCAGGACATACTGAAAAACTGTTTTTT. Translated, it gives CASSISGHTEKLFF.